Sequencing of this T cell receptor beta chain was carried out in a study of cytotoxic CD8 clonotypes in ibrutinib-treated CLL. The overall study: Complete response was seen in 2 patients and partial in roughly 25; about twelve progressed and about 14 stayed remitted after a median around 68 months. A mean of around 270,000 productive templates and more than 75,000 productive rearrangements was obtained per sample.

Target depth was 1 in 200,000 to 1 in 1 million T cells, about 10x per clonotype. Some clones are missing from TCRdb's copy, which holds only in-frame ones; the method was immunoSEQ multiplex PCR. Among some 290,000 clones listed, around four fifths were seen once. The sequences come from PBMCs, collected before ibrutinib treatment. This sequence originates from a human donor with chronic lymphocytic leukemia.

DNA of the CDR3: TGTGCCAGCAGCACCCACAGACAGGGGACTGGAAACACCATATATTTT. Residues: CASSTHRQGTGNTIYF. The rearrangement joins TRBV7-2 to TRBJ1-3, with 8 nucleotides matching TRBD1. Germline-derived CDR1 and CDR2 are SGHTA and FQGNSA. J was trimmed by 2 bases and V by 5 bases; bases with no gene match: 8. The CDR3 loop spans 16 amino acids.